This T cell receptor (beta chain) is from a study of siplizumab effects on memory and regulatory T cells. General study points: Under siplizumab, an average around 68% of mappable alloreactive CD4+ clones were Treg-derived, compared with under 35% in controls. Of the proliferating CD4+ or CD8+ clones, roughly 75-96% lacked a naive or memory phenotype that could be assigned. Siplizumab produced a significant drop in alloreactive sequences attributable to unstimulated CD4+ memory cells. In siplizumab cultures, the suppressive function of proliferating Tregs remained unconfirmed.

Germline-derived CDR1 and CDR2 are SEHNR and FQNEAQ (reference sequence). This CDR3 region has 13 residues. The V end was cut by 3 bases, the J end by 9 bases, with 15 bases between. Of note for this clone: Antigen unknown.

Sequencing used immunoSEQ multiplex PCR; TCRdb keeps in-frame clones, though not all of them. The table records about 120,000 clones, about 95% of them present only once. This chain joins TRBV7-9 and TRBJ2-7; D unresolved. This TCR came from a human donor in good health. Material: non-Treg CD4+ T cells sorted from blood. The CDR3 reads CASSLSTAPRQYF. The CDR3 DNA sequence: TGTGCCAGCAGCTTGTCTACGGCCCCCCGGCAGTACTTC.